The 12 T cell receptor beta chains listed next were all sequenced from one sample in a study of CD8+ T cells in alopecia areata. The sequencing template was cDNA reverse transcribed from extracted RNA. Clones were read by immunoSEQ multiplex PCR, and TCRdb kept only the in-frame ones, dropping some. The sample lists around 100,000 clones; 60% were seen once. Treatment of the sample: oral pan-JAK inhibitor, 5-10 mg twice daily. The sample in question was CD8+ T cells sorted from blood, obtained at approximately week 61, from a patient treated with tofacitinib. The receptors were gathered from a human donor with alopecia areata.

This clone was found a few times. The gene calls are TRBV7-8 and TRBJ1-1; 8 bases map to TRBD1. The CDR3 totals 15 residues. V was clipped by 5 bases and J by 1 base; unmatched bases: 6. Germline CDR1 is SGHVS and CDR2 is FQNEAQ. The CDR3 loop reads CASSPRTGTNTEAFF. Here the CDR3 DNA reads TGTGCCAGCAGCCCCAGGACAGGGACGAACACTGAAGCTTTCTTT.

On this clone: Distinct nucleotide sequences in the sample also encode this CDR3. This chain joins TRBV4-1 and TRBJ1-2; 8 bases agree with TRBD1. Trimming at V came to 0 bases and at J to 8 bases, leaving 2 bases not matched to a gene. Germline CDR1 and CDR2: MGHRA and YSYEKL. The CDR3 has 13 residues. CDR3 loop: CASSQDGDRGYTF. For the CDR3, the DNA is TGCGCCAGCAGCCAAGATGGGGACAGGGGCTACACCTTC.

The gene calls are TRBV4-1 and TRBJ1-1, with a weak D call TRBD1 (5 bases). The CDR3 extends over 15 amino acids. The V end was cut by 0 bases, the J end by 2 bases, with 10 bases between. Germline values: CDR1 MGHRA, CDR2 YSYEKL. The CDR3 reads CASSQDRGVNTEAFF. The CDR3 DNA sequence: TGCGCCAGCAGCCAAGATCGGGGGGTCAACACTGAAGCTTTCTTT.

This rearrangement joins TRBV7-9 to TRBJ2-3; the match to TRBD2 covers 7 bases. The trim removed 5 bases at V and 6 bases at J, leaving 8 bases unmatched. Germline CDR1 reads SEHNR; CDR2 reads FQNEAQ (reference sequence). This CDR3 contains 14 residues. Written as DNA, the CDR3 is TGTGCCAGCAGCCCCGGGGGGTTTACGGATACGCAGTATTTT. Protein product: CASSPGGFTDTQYF.

V usage is TRBV9 and J usage is TRBJ2-1; 9 nucleotides line up with TRBD2. Trimming cost V 0 bases and J 0 bases; bases outside gene matches: 4. Per germline, CDR1 SGDLS and CDR2 YYNGEE. The CDR3 extends over 17 amino acids. The CDR3 spells CASSVEASGVSYNEQFF. CDR3 bases: TGTGCCAGCAGCGTAGAAGCTAGCGGGGTCTCCTACAATGAGCAGTTCTTC.

The V and J genes are TRBV2 and TRBJ2-4; D might be TRBD1 (7 bases). V lost 3 bases, J lost 7 bases, and 13 bases lay in between. Germline CDR1 SNHLY, CDR2 FYNNEI. The CDR3 runs 14 residues. The CDR3 DNA follows: TGTGCCAGCAGTGAGTTGGCAGGGGGGAACATTCAGTACTTC. Its translation is CASSELAGGNIQYF.

The chain has TRBV5-6 and TRBJ1-6, with 9 bases fitting TRBD1. J lost 10 bases, V lost 4 bases, and 6 bases had no gene match. Germline V lookup: CDR1 SGHDT, CDR2 YYEEEE. This CDR3 has 14 amino acids. The chain's CDR3 is CASSNRGRNSPLHF. Here the CDR3 DNA reads TGTGCCAGCAGCAACAGGGGGCGAAACTCACCCCTCCACTTT.

This clone has more than one count but fewer than ten. This rearrangement joins TRBV14 to TRBJ2-3, with TRBD1 matching 7 bases. The CDR3 totals 15 residues. CDR1 SGHDN and CDR2 FVKESK come from the germline V gene. The trim removed 5 bases at V and 0 bases at J, leaving 5 bases unmatched. CDR3 residues: CASSYGQVSTDTQYF. CDR3 in DNA: TGTGCCAGCAGCTACGGACAGGTCAGCACAGATACGCAGTATTTT.

V is TRBV7-3 and J is TRBJ2-3; 9 bases align to TRBD1. V lost 5 bases and J lost 2; bases outside the gene matches: 5. The CDR3 has 15 residues. Germline V CDR1 and CDR2: SGHTA, FQGTGA. The CDR3 region has the DNA TGTGCCAGCAGCCCGACAGGGGGTAACACAGATACGCAGTATTTT. It encodes CASSPTGGNTDTQYF.

This clone was seen a handful of times. The V gene is TRBV7-7, the J gene TRBJ2-5; the D is unclear. The CDR3 runs 13 residues. From germline, CDR1 is SSHAT and CDR2 FNYEAQ (reference sequence). V was shortened by 1 base and J by 4 bases, with 7 bases between the two germline ends. CDR3 protein: CASSLVQSETQYF. In DNA form, the CDR3 reads TGTGCCAGCAGCTTAGTTCAGTCAGAGACCCAGTACTTC.

The V gene is TRBV27, the J gene TRBJ1-2; D might be TRBD1 (6 bases). CDR1 is MNHEY, CDR2 SMNVEV, per germline (reference sequence). Trimming pared 5 bases from V and 8 bases from J, leaving 21 bases between. This CDR3 spans 15 amino acids. The CDR3 sequence: CASSPDSRGLKGYTF. For the CDR3, the DNA is TGTGCCAGCAGTCCAGATTCGAGGGGGTTGAAAGGCTACACCTTC.

This clone was recorded a few times. This rearrangement joins TRBV9 to TRBJ1-1; D might be TRBD1 (6 bases). Germline CDR1 and CDR2: SGDLS and YYNGEE. V dropped 1 base and J dropped 8 bases, with 15 bases sitting between them. CDR3 length: 14 amino acids. Written as DNA, the CDR3 is TGTGCCAGCAGCGTAATGGGACGGGGGCCCGAAGCTTTCTTT. It codes for CASSVMGRGPEAFF.